A selection of T cell receptor beta chains follows, all from one sample in a study of identical twins. From the 5' RACE reads, TCRdb called clonotypes with MiXCR, one entry per CDR3 protein. The data contain approximately 300,000 distinct CDR3 sequences, 7.5% to 9.5% of them singletons. In addition, the sample was reused for a study of yellow fever vaccine responses in identical twins.

The sample taken for sequencing was CD8+ T cells sorted from blood. Receptors originate from a woman between 18 and 29 years old in good health. Each CDR3 is given with its conserved first and last residue. D genes are given only for firm matches. The size field is filled for only some rows; it gives once, few, many or a size class.

clone size: .
V gene: TRBV4-1
D gene: .
CDR3 length: 19
J gene: TRBJ2-6
CDR3 DNA: TGCGCCAGCAGCCAAGTAAAACAGGTGACCTACTCTGGGGCCAACGTCCTGACTTTC
CDR3 protein: CASSQVKQVTYSGANVLTF

clone size: .
V gene: TRBV6-1
D gene: .
CDR3 length: 17
J gene: TRBJ2-5
CDR3 DNA: TGTGCCAGCAGCTCCAACAGGGTGGATAGAAGAACGGGGACCCAGTACTTC
CDR3 protein: CASSSNRVDRRTGTQYF

clone size: many
V gene: TRBV4-3
D gene: TRBD1
CDR3 length: 15
J gene: TRBJ2-3
CDR3 DNA: TGCGCCAGCAGCCAAGGAAGCAGGGGGCGAGATACGCAGTATTTT
CDR3 protein: CASSQGSRGRDTQYF

clone size: many
V gene: TRBV11-1
D gene: TRBD2
CDR3 length: 18
J gene: TRBJ2-3
CDR3 DNA: TGTGCCAGCAGCTCTCTGATCGGGCTAGCGGATAGCACAGATACGCAGTATTTT
CDR3 protein: CASSSLIGLADSTDTQYF

clone size: .
V gene: TRBV20-1
D gene: .
CDR3 length: 15
J gene: TRBJ2-1
CDR3 DNA: TGCAGTGCTAGTGGGGTCGTAGCGAATTACAATGAGCAGTTCTTC
CDR3 protein: CSASGVVANYNEQFF

clone size: few
V gene: TRBV4-3
D gene: TRBD1
CDR3 length: 15
J gene: TRBJ2-1
CDR3 DNA: TGCGCCAGCAGCCATCAGACAGGGGAGTACAATGAGCAGTTCTTC
CDR3 protein: CASSHQTGEYNEQFF

clone size: .
V gene: TRBV7-9
D gene: TRBD1
CDR3 length: 15
J gene: TRBJ1-2
CDR3 DNA: TGTGCCAGCAGCTTAGGGACAGGAGCACTATATGGCTACACCTTC
CDR3 protein: CASSLGTGALYGYTF

clone size: many
V gene: TRBV28
D gene: TRBD1
CDR3 length: 15
J gene: TRBJ2-2
CDR3 DNA: TGTGCCAGCAGTTTTGGGACAGGGCCCACCGGGGAGCTGTTTTTT
CDR3 protein: CASSFGTGPTGELFF

clone size: many
V gene: TRBV20-1
D gene: .
CDR3 length: 14
J gene: TRBJ2-4
CDR3 DNA: TGCAGTGCTAGAGATTTTGGCGGAAGAAACATTCAGTACTTC
CDR3 protein: CSARDFGGRNIQYF

clone size: many
V gene: TRBV20-1
D gene: .
CDR3 length: 15
J gene: TRBJ2-7
CDR3 DNA: TGCAGTGCTAGAGATCTCTGGGGGACCTCCTACGAGCAGTACTTC
CDR3 protein: CSARDLWGTSYEQYF

clone size: many
V gene: TRBV12-3/TRBV12-4
D gene: TRBD2
CDR3 length: 18
J gene: TRBJ2-1
CDR3 DNA: TGTGCCAGCAGTTTCTCAGGACTAGCGGGGAGCTCCTACAATGAGCAGTTCTTC
CDR3 protein: CASSFSGLAGSSYNEQFF

clone size: .
V gene: TRBV5-6
D gene: .
CDR3 length: 17
J gene: TRBJ1-4
CDR3 DNA: TGTGCCAGCAGCTCCACCCCTGACAGGACCACTAATGAAAAACTGTTTTTT
CDR3 protein: CASSSTPDRTTNEKLFF

clone size: .
V gene: TRBV29-1
D gene: .
CDR3 length: 11
J gene: TRBJ1-1
CDR3 DNA: TGCAGCGTTGAACGACGAACTGAAGCTTTCTTT
CDR3 protein: CSVERRTEAFF

clone size: .
V gene: TRBV23-1
D gene: .
CDR3 length: 14
J gene: TRBJ2-1
CDR3 DNA: TGCGCCAGCAGTCAATCAGACAGGTCGGATGAGCAGTTCTTC
CDR3 protein: CASSQSDRSDEQFF

clone size: many
V gene: TRBV5-1
D gene: .
CDR3 length: 13
J gene: TRBJ2-2
CDR3 DNA: TGCGCCAGCAGTAGGGATGACACCGGGGAGCTGTTTTTT
CDR3 protein: CASSRDDTGELFF

clone size: many
V gene: TRBV11-2
D gene: TRBD2
CDR3 length: 17
J gene: TRBJ2-1
CDR3 DNA: TGTGCCAGCAGGAGCGGGGGGATCGCCCTTGGGTACAATGAGCAGTTCTTC
CDR3 protein: CASRSGGIALGYNEQFF

clone size: .
V gene: TRBV20-1
D gene: .
CDR3 length: 15
J gene: TRBJ2-7
CDR3 DNA: TGCAGTGCTAGAGATTTGGATGCGCCGAACTACGAGCAGTACTTC
CDR3 protein: CSARDLDAPNYEQYF

clone size: .
V gene: TRBV20-1
D gene: .
CDR3 length: 12
J gene: TRBJ1-1
CDR3 DNA: TGCAGTGTTGAAAACCCGAGCACTGAAGCTTTCTTT
CDR3 protein: CSVENPSTEAFF

clone size: few
V gene: TRBV6-1
D gene: .
CDR3 length: 13
J gene: TRBJ2-1
CDR3 DNA: TGTGCCAGCAACCAGATGGGGGACAATGAGCAGTTCTTC
CDR3 protein: CASNQMGDNEQFF

clone size: few
V gene: TRBV12-3/TRBV12-4
D gene: TRBD2
CDR3 length: 15
J gene: TRBJ2-7
CDR3 DNA: TGTGCCAGCAGTTTTTTAGCGGGGGACCCCTACGAGCAGTACTTC
CDR3 protein: CASSFLAGDPYEQYF

clone size: many
V gene: TRBV15
D gene: TRBD2
CDR3 length: 15
J gene: TRBJ2-5
CDR3 DNA: TGTGCCACCAGCAGGGGACTAGCGGATAAAGAGACCCAGTACTTC
CDR3 protein: CATSRGLADKETQYF

clone size: many
V gene: TRBV7-2
D gene: .
CDR3 length: 12
J gene: TRBJ2-7
CDR3 DNA: TGTGCCAGCAGCCCTTACTCCTACGAGCAGTACTTC
CDR3 protein: CASSPYSYEQYF